This TCR beta chain derives from a study of blood T cell repertoires in COVID-19. The data were produced by immunoSEQ multiplex PCR, yet TCRdb's version contains in-frame clones alone and is incomplete. Among approximately 150,000 clones listed, over 75% were seen once. The CDR3 is made up of 18 amino acids. CDR1 and CDR2 (germline): SGHRS, YFSETQ. J gave up 5 bases and V 4 bases, and 18 bases lay outside the gene matches. This clone was observed once. The origin of this receptor is a man between 70 and 80 years old with active COVID-19. This chain connects TRBV5-1 to TRBJ1-3; 7 bases are a match to TRBD1. Source material: peripheral blood. CDR3 in DNA: TGCGCCAGCAGCCCCGGACCCTGGGTACAGGGGTCTAGAAACACCATATATTTT. It codes for CASSPGPWVQGSRNTIYF. The variable domain in full, completed from reference TRBV5-1 and TRBJ1-3, reads KAGVTQTPRYLIKTRGQQVTLSCSPISGHRSVSWYQQTPGQGLQFLFEYFSETQRNKGNFPGRFSGRQFSNSRSEMNVSTLELGDSALYLCASSPGPWVQGSRNTIYFGEGSWLTVV.